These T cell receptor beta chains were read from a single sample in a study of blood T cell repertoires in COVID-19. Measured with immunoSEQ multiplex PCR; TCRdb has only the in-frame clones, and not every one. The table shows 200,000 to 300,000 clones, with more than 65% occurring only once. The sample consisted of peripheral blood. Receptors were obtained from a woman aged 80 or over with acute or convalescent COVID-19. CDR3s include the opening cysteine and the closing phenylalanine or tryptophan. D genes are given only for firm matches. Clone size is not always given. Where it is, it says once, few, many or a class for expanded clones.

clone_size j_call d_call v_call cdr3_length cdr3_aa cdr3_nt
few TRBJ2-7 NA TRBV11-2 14 CASSLDVASYEQYF TGTGCCAGCAGCTTAGACGTAGCGAGCTACGAGCAGTACTTC
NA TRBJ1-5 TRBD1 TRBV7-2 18 CASSSGLDRGRLNQPQHF TGTGCCAGCAGTTCTGGGCTCGACAGGGGGCGCCTCAATCAGCCCCAGCATTTT
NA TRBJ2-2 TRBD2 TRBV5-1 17 CASSLDSSGGSSGELFF TGCGCCAGCAGCTTGGATTCTAGCGGGGGGTCCTCAGGGGAGCTGTTTTTT
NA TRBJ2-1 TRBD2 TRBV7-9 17 CASSRSRGLVRRNEQFF TGTGCCAGCAGCCGAAGCCGGGGACTAGTCCGTCGCAATGAGCAGTTCTTC
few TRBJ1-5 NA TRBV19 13 CASNGTPYQPQHF TGTGCCAGTAATGGGACACCATATCAGCCCCAGCATTTT
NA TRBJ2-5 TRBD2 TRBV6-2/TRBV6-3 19 CASSPLPLGASGSQETQYF TGTGCCAGCAGTCCACTTCCACTTGGGGCTAGCGGCAGCCAAGAGACCCAGTACTTC
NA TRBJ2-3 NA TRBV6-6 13 CASSSLSTDTQYF TGTGCCAGCAGTTCACTTAGCACAGATACGCAGTATTTT
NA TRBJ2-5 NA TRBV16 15 CASSQGGLGQETQYF TGTGCCAGCAGCCAAGGAGGGCTAGGACAAGAGACCCAGTACTTC
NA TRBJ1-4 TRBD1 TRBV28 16 CASSFEGPGGSEKLFF TGTGCCAGCAGTTTTGAGGGGCCAGGGGGAAGTGAAAAACTGTTTTTT
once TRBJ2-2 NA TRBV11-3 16 CASSPARGEWTGELFF TGTGCCAGCAGCCCCGCCCGGGGAGAGTGGACCGGGGAGCTGTTTTTT
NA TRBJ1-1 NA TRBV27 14 CASSLTGRNTEAFF TGTGCCAGCAGTTTAACCGGGAGGAACACTGAAGCTTTCTTT
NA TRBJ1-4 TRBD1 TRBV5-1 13 CASSVRQGEKLFF TGCGCCAGCAGCGTTCGACAGGGAGAAAAACTGTTTTTT
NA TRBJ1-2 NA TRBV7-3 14 CASSLLGANYGYTF TGTGCCAGCAGCTTATTAGGGGCTAACTATGGCTACACCTTC
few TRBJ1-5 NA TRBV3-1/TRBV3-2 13 CASSQDSNQPQHF TGTGCCAGCAGCCAAGATTCGAATCAGCCCCAGCATTTT
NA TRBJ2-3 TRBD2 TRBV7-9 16 CASSQVLAGVLDTQYF TGTGCCAGCAGCCAGGTGTTGGCGGGGGTCCTGGATACGCAGTATTTT
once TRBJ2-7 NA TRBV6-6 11 CASSQIYEQYF TGTGCCAGCAGCCAGATCTACGAGCAGTACTTC
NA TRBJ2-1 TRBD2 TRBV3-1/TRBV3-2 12 CASSVLAGVALF TGTGCCAGCAGCGTACTAGCGGGAGTTGCGCTCTTC
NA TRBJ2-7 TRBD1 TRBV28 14 CASITSGQGYEQYF TGTGCCAGCATTACCTCGGGACAGGGCTACGAGCAGTACTTC
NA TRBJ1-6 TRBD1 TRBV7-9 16 CASSRGQGSPNSPLHF TGTGCCAGCAGCCGGGGACAGGGTAGCCCGAATTCACCCCTCCACTTT
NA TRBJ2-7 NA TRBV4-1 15 CASSQVGAESYEQYF TGCGCCAGCAGCCAAGTTGGGGCGGAGAGTTACGAGCAGTACTTC
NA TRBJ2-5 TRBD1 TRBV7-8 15 CASSPRDRGRETQYF TGTGCCAGCAGCCCCCGGGACAGGGGGCGGGAGACCCAGTACTTC
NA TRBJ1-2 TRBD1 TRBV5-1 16 CASSIGTGATNYGYTF TGCGCCAGCAGTATCGGAACAGGGGCGACTAACTATGGCTACACCTTC
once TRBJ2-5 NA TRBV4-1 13 CASSQDEIETQYF TGCGCCAGCAGCCAAGATGAGATCGAGACCCAGTACTTC
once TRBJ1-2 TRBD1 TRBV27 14 CASSLQDRGYGYTF TGTGCCAGCAGTTTGCAGGACAGGGGCTATGGCTACACCTTC
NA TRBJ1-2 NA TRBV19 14 CASSPPADKAGYTF TGTGCCAGTAGTCCCCCAGCAGACAAGGCTGGCTACACCTTC
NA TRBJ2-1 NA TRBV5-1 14 CASSLPGSAHEQFF TGCGCCAGCAGCTTACCCGGGTCGGCCCATGAGCAGTTCTTC
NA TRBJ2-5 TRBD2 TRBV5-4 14 CASSPHGASGAQYF TGTGCCAGCAGCCCCCACGGGGCTAGCGGGGCCCAGTACTTC
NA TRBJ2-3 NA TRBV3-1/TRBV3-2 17 CASSQDYETGVTDTQYF TGTGCCAGCAGCCAAGATTATGAAACGGGGGTCACAGATACGCAGTATTTT
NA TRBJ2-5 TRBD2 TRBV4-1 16 CASSQDRGSVGETQYF TGCGCCAGCAGCCAAGATCGCGGGAGTGTGGGAGAGACCCAGTACTTC
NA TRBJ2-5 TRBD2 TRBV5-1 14 CASSPLLAGETQYF TGCGCCAGCAGCCCCTTATTAGCGGGAGAGACCCAGTACTTC
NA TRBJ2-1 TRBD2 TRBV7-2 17 CASSLGAQRGGYNEQFF TGTGCCAGCAGCTTAGGGGCCCAGCGGGGGGGATACAATGAGCAGTTCTTC
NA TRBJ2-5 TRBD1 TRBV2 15 CASSEQGALQETQYF TGTGCCAGCAGTGAACAGGGGGCCCTCCAAGAGACCCAGTACTTC
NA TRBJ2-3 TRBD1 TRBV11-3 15 CASSLSTGGTDTQYF TGTGCCAGCAGCCTGTCGACAGGGGGCACAGATACGCAGTATTTT
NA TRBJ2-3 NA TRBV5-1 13 CASSLAGEDTQYF TGCGCCAGCAGCTTGGCAGGGGAGGATACGCAGTATTTT
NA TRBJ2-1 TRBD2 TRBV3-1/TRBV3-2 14 CASSHSGDYNEQFF TGTGCCAGCAGCCACAGCGGGGATTACAATGAGCAGTTCTTC
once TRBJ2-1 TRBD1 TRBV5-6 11 CASGQGYEQFF TGTGCCAGCGGACAGGGGTATGAGCAGTTCTTC
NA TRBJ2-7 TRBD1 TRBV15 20 CATSRRGQALTSLGHYEQYF TGTGCCACCAGCAGAAGGGGACAGGCGCTGACATCCTTGGGGCACTACGAGCAGTACTTC
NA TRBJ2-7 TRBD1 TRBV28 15 CASSFTGTGINEQYF TGTGCCAGCAGTTTTACCGGGACAGGGATCAACGAGCAGTACTTC
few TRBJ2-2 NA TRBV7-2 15 CASSLVRANTGELFF TGTGCCAGCAGCTTAGTGAGGGCTAACACCGGGGAGCTGTTTTTT
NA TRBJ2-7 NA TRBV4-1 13 CASSHPPGSEQYF TGCGCCAGCAGCCATCCCCCAGGTAGCGAGCAGTACTTC
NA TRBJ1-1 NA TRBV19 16 CASSMRLGNMNTEAFF TGTGCCAGTAGTATGAGGTTAGGCAACATGAACACTGAAGCTTTCTTT
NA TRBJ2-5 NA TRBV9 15 CASSVAGELKETQYF TGTGCCAGCAGCGTAGCGGGGGAACTAAAAGAGACCCAGTACTTC
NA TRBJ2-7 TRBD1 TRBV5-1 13 CATSTGTGSEQYF TGCGCCACCTCCACCGGGACAGGGTCCGAGCAGTACTTC
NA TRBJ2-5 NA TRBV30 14 CAWSVGSWIETQYF TGTGCCTGGAGTGTAGGGAGTTGGATTGAGACCCAGTACTTC
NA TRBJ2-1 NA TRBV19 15 CASSISSGEHNEQFF TGTGCCAGTAGTATAAGTTCGGGAGAGCACAATGAGCAGTTCTTC
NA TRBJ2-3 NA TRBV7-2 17 CASRQERVAVSTDTQYF TGTGCCAGCAGACAAGAACGGGTAGCGGTTAGCACAGATACGCAGTATTTT
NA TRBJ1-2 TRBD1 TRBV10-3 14 CAISGTERDYGYTF TGTGCCATCAGCGGGACAGAGAGAGATTATGGCTACACCTTC
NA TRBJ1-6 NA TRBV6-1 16 CASSETRHLGNSPLHF TGTGCCAGCAGTGAGACCCGTCACCTAGGTAATTCACCCCTCCACTTT
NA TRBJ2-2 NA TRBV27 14 CASSFQANFGELFF TGTGCCAGCAGTTTCCAGGCAAATTTCGGGGAGCTGTTTTTT
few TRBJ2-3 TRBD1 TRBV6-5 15 CASSYGDRSTDTQYF TGTGCCAGCAGTTACGGGGACAGGAGCACAGATACGCAGTATTTT